Shown below are 8 T cell receptor beta chains from a single sample sequenced in a study of T cell changes during pregnancy in multiple sclerosis. Clones were read by immunoSEQ multiplex PCR, and TCRdb kept only the in-frame ones, dropping some. The data show more than 55,000 clones, approximately 90% seen once. The sequenced sample was peripheral blood, obtained after pregnancy. Receptor source: a female donor in good health, enrolled as a control in a pregnancy study.

The J gene is TRBJ2-7, the V gene TRBV7-6, with 7 bases aligning to TRBD2. Trimming took 0 bases from V and 2 from J; bases not matched to a gene: 7. Germline assignment: CDR1 SGHVS and CDR2 FNYEAQ. The length of the CDR3 is 16 residues. The CDR3 DNA reads as TGTGCCAGCAGCTTAGCTACTAGCGTGCCTACCTACGAGCAGTACTTC. Translating it yields CASSLATSVPTYEQYF.

CDR3 in amino acids: CASRITGNTEAFF. CDR3 in DNA: TGTGCCAGCAGGATTACAGGGAACACTGAAGCTTTCTTT. The gene calls are TRBV27 and TRBJ1-1; D might be TRBD1 (5 bases). The V end lost 6 bases, the J end lost 1 base, and 9 bases lay between the germline ends. The CDR3 loop spans 13 amino acids. Germline V CDR1 and CDR2: MNHEY, SMNVEV (reference sequence).

This clone was detected only once. This chain uses TRBV29-1 with TRBJ2-3, with 10 bases matching TRBD2. The CDR3 covers 18 residues. Germline trimming cut 3 bases from V and 1 base from J; bases unmatched to any gene: 13. Germline V gene data show CDR1 as SQVTM and CDR2 as ANQGSEA. In DNA form, the CDR3 reads TGCAGCGTTGAGGGTCTAGCGGGAGTTATCGTAGGCACAGATACGCAGTATTTT. Residues: CSVEGLAGVIVGTDTQYF.

The chain combines TRBV5-4 with TRBJ2-1, with 11 bases matching TRBD2. CDR1 is SGHNT and CDR2 is YYREEE in the germline V gene (reference sequence). V was pared by 8 bases and J by 5 bases, with 6 bases of the junction left unmatched. The CDR3 is made up of 14 amino acids. The DNA for the CDR3 is TGTGCCAGTATAATAGCGGGGGGGGACAATGAGCAGTTCTTC. This sequence encodes CASIIAGGDNEQFF.

CDR3 bases: TGTGCCAGCAGTTTCGGGAGGGCGGCGTATCGGGAAGCTTTCTTT. Its protein is CASSFGRAAYREAFF. This chain connects TRBV28 to TRBJ1-1; D is undetermined. V lost 3 bases and J 8 bases, leaving 19 bases between the germline ends. The CDR3 has 15 residues. CDR1 MDHEN and CDR2 SYDVKM come from the germline V gene. The whole variable domain, remainder taken from reference TRBV28 and TRBJ1-1, is DVKVTQSSRYLVKRTGEKVFLECVQDMDHENMFWYRQDPGLGLRLIYFSYDVKMKEKGDIPEGYSVSREKKERFSLILESASTNQTSMYLCASSFGRAAYREAFFGQGTRLTVV.

This clone was found a few times. The chain recombines TRBV27 with TRBJ1-1; maybe TRBD1 (6 bases). Germline V CDR1 and CDR2: MNHEY, SMNVEV (reference sequence). This CDR3 is 13 amino acids long. Between the trimmed V and J ends, which lost 6 bases and 3 bases, there was a span of 11 bases. CDR3 DNA sequence: TGTGCCAGCAGACGAGGGGGGGACACTGAAGCTTTCTTT. This encodes CASRRGGDTEAFF.

V is TRBV6-1 and J is TRBJ2-2; 7 nucleotides agree with TRBD2. The germline V gene encodes CDR1 MNHNS and CDR2 SASEGT. V lost 10 bases, J lost 2 bases, and 7 bases stayed unmatched. The CDR3 is 14 residues long. CDR3 loop: CAISTSENTGELFF. In DNA form, the CDR3 reads TGTGCCATTTCCACTAGCGAAAACACCGGGGAGCTGTTTTTT.

The rearrangement joins TRBV2 to TRBJ1-2; D is unresolved. CDR1 and CDR2 from the germline V gene are SNHLY and FYNNEI. The CDR3 spans 16 residues. The ends were cut back, 7 bases at V and 4 bases at J, with 22 bases in the middle. CDR3 residues: CASIPRSVYTVYGYTF. DNA of the CDR3: TGTGCCAGCATCCCCCGAAGTGTTTACACCGTCTATGGCTACACCTTC.